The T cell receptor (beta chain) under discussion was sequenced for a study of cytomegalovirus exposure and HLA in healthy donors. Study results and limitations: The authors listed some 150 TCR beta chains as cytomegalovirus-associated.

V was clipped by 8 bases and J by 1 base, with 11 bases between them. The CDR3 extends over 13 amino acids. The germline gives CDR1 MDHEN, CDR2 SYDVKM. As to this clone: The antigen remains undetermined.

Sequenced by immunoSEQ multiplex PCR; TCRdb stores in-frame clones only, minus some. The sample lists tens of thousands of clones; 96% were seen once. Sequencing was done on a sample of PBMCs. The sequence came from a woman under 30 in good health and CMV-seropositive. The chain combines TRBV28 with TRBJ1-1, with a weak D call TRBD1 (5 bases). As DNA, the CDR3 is TGTGCCAGCGCGGGACGGAAGAACACTGAAGCTTTCTTT. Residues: CASAGRKNTEAFF.